A single sample gave rise to the 31 T cell receptor beta chains below, sequenced in a study of blood T cell repertoires in COVID-19. Clones were sequenced by immunoSEQ multiplex PCR, and TCRdb holds only the in-frame ones, with some missing. Here the sample spans some 150,000 clones, 80% being singletons. The sequenced sample consisted of peripheral blood. These receptors all stem from a man in his 60s with acute or convalescent COVID-19.

The V and J genes are TRBV25-1 and TRBJ1-3; TRBD1 aligns across 7 bases. The germline gives CDR1 MGHDK, CDR2 SYGVNS. This CDR3 has 16 residues. V shed 5 bases, J shed 0 bases, and the junction held 7 bases outside the gene matches. The DNA for the CDR3 is TGTGCCAGCAGTCCAGGGGGTATGAGCTCTGGAAACACCATATATTTT. It yields the protein CASSPGGMSSGNTIYF.

With regard to this clone: The junction departs from germline at one end; a sequencing error may be responsible. V and J are TRBV6-8 and TRBJ2-7, with D perhaps TRBD1 (5 bases). CDR3 size: 10 residues. The germline CDR1 and CDR2 sequences are MNHGY and SAAAGT. As DNA, the CDR3 is TGTGCCAGTCATTTACAGGAGAGGAGCTTC. Its translation is CASHLQERSF.

V gene TRBV7-2 combines with J gene TRBJ1-1; no clear D. Germline CDR1 reads SGHTA; CDR2 reads FQGNSA. Trimming stripped 4 bases from V and 4 bases from J, with 10 bases between. CDR3 length equals 13 residues. As DNA, the CDR3 is TGTGCCAGCAGCTATGCGGTTGGCACTGAAGCTTTCTTT. Amino acids: CASSYAVGTEAFF.

The rearrangement joins TRBV7-9 to TRBJ2-1; D is perhaps TRBD1 (6 bases). Looked up from germline, CDR1 is SEHNR and CDR2 is FQNEAQ (reference sequence). The V end lost 5 bases, the J end lost 1 base, and 15 bases lay between the germline ends. The CDR3 loop spans 16 amino acids. Here the CDR3 DNA reads TGTGCCAGCAGCCGGACAGACTCGCATTCCTACAATGAGCAGTTCTTC. This translates into CASSRTDSHSYNEQFF.

The chain combines TRBV5-6 with TRBJ1-2, with a tentative D call TRBD1 (5 bases). CDR3 length: 13 amino acids. Germline CDR1 and CDR2: SGHDT and YYEEEE. The V end lost 0 bases, the J end lost 7 bases, and 10 bases lay between the germline ends. CDR3 protein: CASSLAGQSGYTF. As DNA, the CDR3 is TGTGCCAGCAGCTTGGCAGGGCAGAGTGGCTACACCTTC.

The chain recombines TRBV9 with TRBJ2-5; 13 bases agree with TRBD2. Germline assignment: CDR1 SGDLS and CDR2 YYNGEE. With V trimmed by 3 bases and J by 5 bases, 1 base remained unmatched. The CDR3 is 14 residues long. In DNA form, the CDR3 reads TGTGCCAGCAGCGGGACTAGCGGGGGTGAGACCCAGTACTTC. This gives the protein CASSGTSGGETQYF.

The rearrangement links TRBV7-6 to TRBJ2-5; TRBD1 matches 12 bases. Germline trimming cut 6 bases from V and 4 bases from J; bases unmatched to any gene: 9. Germline-derived CDR1 and CDR2 are SGHVS and FNYEAQ. The CDR3 is 16 residues long. As DNA, the CDR3 is TGTGCCAGCAGTCGAACCGGGACAGGGGGCTTAGAGACCCAGTACTTC. It codes for CASSRTGTGGLETQYF.

V usage is TRBV5-1 and J usage is TRBJ2-1; 15 bases match TRBD2. Trimming at V came to 4 bases and at J to 2 bases, leaving 4 bases not matched to a gene. The CDR3 runs to 17 residues. Germline-derived CDR1 and CDR2 are SGHRS and YFSETQ. The CDR3 region has the DNA TGCGCCAGCAGCCCCTGGACTAGCGGGGGGGCCTACAATGAGCAGTTCTTC. Translated, it gives CASSPWTSGGAYNEQFF.

The chain uses TRBV12-2 and TRBJ2-5; TRBD2 reflects the table's D call only, with no check against the DNA. TRBV12-2 is a known pseudogene. The CDR3 contains 18 residues. The CDR3 DNA reads as TGTGCAAGTCGCTTAGCGATGGTAGCGGAGGAGTTCCAAGAGACCCAGTACTTC. Encoded protein: CASRLAMVAEEFQETQYF.

The V call is TRBV5-1, the J call TRBJ1-6; 10 nucleotides match TRBD1. The V gene's germline CDR1 is SGHRS and CDR2 YFSETQ. The CDR3 consists of 14 residues. The junction had 3 bases not matched to a gene; V was cut back by 3 bases and J by 9 bases. The CDR3: CASSYGDRGSPLHF. Here the CDR3 DNA reads TGCGCCAGCAGCTACGGGGACAGGGGTTCACCCCTCCACTTT.

This sequence joins TRBV9 and TRBJ2-2; D remains unclear. The V gene's germline CDR1 is SGDLS and CDR2 YYNGEE. CDR3 size: 13 residues. Trimming left V 1 base short and J 7 bases short, with 8 bases between. CDR3 coding DNA: TGTGCCAGCAGCGTAACCTTCGGCGGGGAGCTGTTTTTT. Its translation is CASSVTFGGELFF. Full variable domain (rest looked up from reference TRBV9 and TRBJ2-2): DSGVTQTPKHLITATGQRVTLRCSPRSGDLSVYWYQQSLDQGLQFLIQYYNGEERAKGNILERFSAQQFPDLHSELNLSSLELGDSALYFCASSVTFGGELFFGEGSRLTVL.

The gene calls are TRBV27 and TRBJ2-2; 11 positions match TRBD2. Trimming cost V 6 bases and J 6 bases; bases outside gene matches: 9. The CDR3 runs to 16 residues. Germline assignment: CDR1 MNHEY and CDR2 SMNVEV (reference sequence). This CDR3 reads CASSRLAGGPSGELFF. For the CDR3, the DNA is TGTGCCAGCAGCCGCTTAGCGGGGGGGCCTTCCGGGGAGCTGTTTTTT.

The V call is TRBV6-5, the J call TRBJ1-2, with 7 bases fitting TRBD1. V lost 2 bases to trimming and J lost 1 base; unmatched junction nucleotides: 4. Germline CDR1 and CDR2: MNHEY and SVGAGI. The CDR3 has 15 residues. CDR3 amino acids: CASSYTGQLNYGYTF. The CDR3 bases are TGTGCCAGCAGTTACACGGGACAGCTTAACTATGGCTACACCTTC.

This clone showed up just a few times. The chain uses TRBV5-1 and TRBJ2-1, with TRBD2 matching 9 bases. Germline V gene sequence: CDR1 SGHRS, CDR2 YFSETQ. The CDR3 runs to 14 residues. V lost 3 bases and J lost 5; bases outside the gene matches: 3. CDR3 bases: TGCGCCAGCAGCTCGGGACTAGCAGACAATGAGCAGTTCTTC. The encoded protein is CASSSGLADNEQFF. Together with reference TRBV5-1 and TRBJ2-1, the CDR3 gives the full variable domain: KAGVTQTPRYLIKTRGQQVTLSCSPISGHRSVSWYQQTPGQGLQFLFEYFSETQRNKGNFPGRFSGRQFSNSRSEMNVSTLELGDSALYLCASSSGLADNEQFFGPGTRLTVL.

J is TRBJ1-5 and V is TRBV5-5; D not resolved. Trimming cost V 5 bases and J 0 bases, with 12 bases left between them. Germline lookup yields CDR1 SGHKS and CDR2 YYEKEE (reference sequence). The CDR3 length is 15 residues. CDR3 sequence reads: CASSLTVYSNQPQHF. The DNA for the CDR3 is TGTGCCAGCAGTCTTACAGTGTATAGCAATCAGCCCCAGCATTTT.

As to this clone: The junction does not match germline at one end; this may be a read error. V usage is TRBV5-1 and J usage is TRBJ2-1; 8 bases map to TRBD2. The CDR3 has 14 residues. Germline V gene sequence: CDR1 SGHRS, CDR2 YFSETQ. CDR3 amino acids: CASRLTFSGTEQFF. The CDR3 bases are TGCGCCAGCCGCTTAACCTTTAGCGGGACTGAGCAGTTCTTC. The full variable domain, in which reference TRBV5-1 and TRBJ2-1 provide the parts outside the CDR3, is KAGVTQTPRYLIKTRGQQVTLSCSPISGHRSVSWYQQTPGQGLQFLFEYFSETQRNKGNFPGRFSGRQFSNSRSEMNVSTLELGDSALYLCASRLTFSGTEQFFGPGTRLTVL.

CDR3 region: CASSLQGRGKETQYF. CDR3 coding DNA: TGTGCCAGCAGCTTACAGGGGAGAGGGAAAGAGACCCAGTACTTC. The chain is built from TRBV7-2 and TRBJ2-5; maybe TRBD1 (6 bases). CDR3 length equals 15 residues. The V end was cut by 2 bases, the J end by 3 bases, with 13 bases between. Germline V CDR1 and CDR2: SGHTA, FQGNSA.

The chain is built from TRBV7-2 and TRBJ2-7, with 8 bases identical to TRBD2. Germline-derived CDR1 and CDR2 are SGHTA and FQGNSA. V shed 0 bases, J shed 3 bases, and the junction held 4 bases outside the gene matches. The CDR3 length is 15 residues. This CDR3 reads CASSLATSALYEQYF. The CDR3 nucleotides are TGTGCCAGCAGCTTAGCGACTAGCGCGCTCTACGAGCAGTACTTC.

V and J are TRBV2 and TRBJ2-1; a weak D match, TRBD2 (6 bases). Germline loops: CDR1 SNHLY, CDR2 FYNNEI. The CDR3 has 10 residues. V lost 11 bases and J lost 5, with 7 bases in between. CDR3 DNA: TGTGCCGGGGGGAACAATGAGCAGTTCTTC. Translated: CAGGNNEQFF.

The chain combines TRBV5-6 with TRBJ1-4; no clear D gene. V was pared by 4 bases and J by 1 base, with 14 bases between. This CDR3 contains 16 residues. Germline V gene data show CDR1 as SGHDT and CDR2 as YYEEEE. For the CDR3, the DNA is TGTGCCAGCAGCCTTAGTACGATTAAAACTAATGAAAAACTGTTTTTT. Translation gives CASSLSTIKTNEKLFF. Full variable domain (remainder filled in from reference TRBV5-6 and TRBJ1-4): DAGVTQSPTHLIKTRGQQVTLRCSPKSGHDTVSWYQQALGQGPQFIFQYYEEEERQRGNFPDRFSGHQFPNYSSELNVNALLLGDSALYLCASSLSTIKTNEKLFFGSGTQLSVL.

This sequence joins TRBV24-1 and TRBJ2-7; TRBD1 matches at 10 bases. There are 15 residues in the CDR3. Germline CDR1 is KGHDR and CDR2 is SFDVKD. V was pared by 2 bases and J by 5 bases, with 5 bases of the junction left unmatched. The CDR3 sequence is CATSDSGTGAHEQYF. CDR3 coding DNA: TGTGCCACCAGTGATTCCGGGACAGGGGCCCACGAGCAGTACTTC.

The rearrangement uses TRBV7-3 and TRBJ2-1; D unclear. The CDR3 is 13 amino acids. Per the germline V gene, CDR1 is SGHTA and CDR2 is FQGTGA. V lost 5 bases and J lost 3, with 8 bases in between. In nucleotides, the CDR3 is TGTGCCAGCAGCGCAGGCAGCTACAATGAGCAGTTCTTC. This translates into CASSAGSYNEQFF.

There are many counts of this clone. Other nucleotide sequences in the sample specify the same CDR3. The chain is built from TRBV29-1 and TRBJ2-2; D unclear. The V and J ends lost 6 bases and 7 bases respectively, with 9 bases between them. This CDR3 is 11 amino acids long. Germline V gives CDR1 SQVTM, CDR2 ANQGSEA. CDR3 region: CSVRSLGELFF. The DNA for the CDR3 is TGCAGCGTACGGTCCCTCGGGGAGCTGTTTTTT.

V is TRBV7-9 and J is TRBJ1-1, with 8 positions matching TRBD1. V lost 3 bases and J lost 2; bases outside the gene matches: 2. Per the germline V gene, CDR1 is SEHNR and CDR2 is FQNEAQ (reference sequence). The CDR3 runs 14 residues. CDR3 bases: TGTGCCAGCAGCTTCCAGGGGGCAAACACTGAAGCTTTCTTT. This gives the protein CASSFQGANTEAFF.

The chain has TRBV30 and TRBJ1-3, with TRBD1 matching over 9 bases. With 0 bases clipped from V and 3 bases from J, the junction kept 21 bases outside the gene matches. This CDR3 contains 21 residues. Germline V gives CDR1 GTSNPN, CDR2 SVGIG (reference sequence). The CDR3 DNA reads as TGTGCCTGGAGTGTAACAAGACTGCGGGACAGGGACCTCACGGGTGGAAACACCATATATTTT. It encodes CAWSVTRLRDRDLTGGNTIYF.

V and J are TRBV5-4 and TRBJ2-2; a weak D match, TRBD1 (5 bases). The CDR3 consists of 13 residues. Trimming left V 4 bases short and J 6 bases short, with 10 bases between. CDR1 is SGHNT and CDR2 is YYREEE in the germline V gene (reference sequence). CDR3 DNA: TGTGCCAGCAGCCAGACAGAGGCCGGGGAGCTGTTTTTT. This encodes CASSQTEAGELFF.

The chain's CDR3 is CASAPGAGGQPQHF. DNA for the CDR3: TGTGCCAGCGCCCCAGGGGCAGGAGGTCAGCCCCAGCATTTT. The chain is built from TRBV2 and TRBJ1-5; D possibly corresponds to TRBD1 (6 bases). Trimming took 8 bases from V and 6 from J, leaving 17 bases between them. The CDR3 runs to 14 residues. Germline values: CDR1 SNHLY, CDR2 FYNNEI.

The CDR3 sequence is CAWATSYNSPLHF. The CDR3 DNA follows: TGTGCCTGGGCAACTTCCTATAATTCACCCCTCCACTTT. This chain joins TRBV6-5 and TRBJ1-6; the D is unclear. Trimming cost V 11 bases and J 1 base, with 9 bases left between them. CDR1 and CDR2 from the germline V gene are MNHEY and SVGAGI. The CDR3 has 13 amino acids.

The chain uses TRBV25-1 and TRBJ1-4, with TRBD1 identical over 10 bases. The CDR3 consists of 16 residues. In germline, CDR1 is MGHDK, CDR2 SYGVNS. With V trimmed by 2 bases and J by 8 bases, 8 bases remained unmatched. CDR3 protein: CASSEPGTGVEEKLFF. DNA for the CDR3: TGTGCCAGCAGTGAACCTGGGACAGGGGTGGAGGAAAAACTGTTTTTT.

The gene calls are TRBV18 and TRBJ1-3; 7 positions agree with TRBD1. Unmatched junction bases numbered 8, after V lost 5 bases and J lost 1 base. The CDR3 spans 16 residues. Germline V gives CDR1 KGHSH, CDR2 LQKENI. The CDR3 loop reads CASSGSGTASGNTIYF. CDR3 nucleotide sequence: TGTGCCAGCTCAGGATCCGGGACAGCTTCTGGAAACACCATATATTTT.

This clone was counted only a few times. V is TRBV4-1 and J is TRBJ2-2, with 8 bases matching TRBD2. From germline, CDR1 is MGHRA and CDR2 YSYEKL. The CDR3 length is 16 residues. V gave up 8 bases and J gave up 1 base; unmatched junction bases: 9. CDR3 bases: TGCGCCAGCCGGGGGGGGATGGGACAGAACACCGGGGAGCTGTTTTTT. Amino acids: CASRGGMGQNTGELFF.